This entry is about one T cell receptor (beta chain). What it binds is unknown. The authors amplified TCR beta CDR3 regions from RNA transcripts. A first-round RT-PCR used HTBI primers, followed by a second-round multiplex PCR. MiXCR, applied by TCRdb to the multiplex PCR reads, yields one record per CDR3 protein. Of over a million distinct CDR3 sequences in the sample, about 40% were seen once. The data stem from a study of Graves' ophthalmopathy and Graves' hyperthyroidism. Study findings and constraints: A 13-signature model separated ophthalmopathy from stable hyperthyroidism, reaching 87.88% sensitivity and roughly 82% specificity cross-validated.

The sequenced material came from peripheral blood or thyroid tissue (not recorded which). The sequence was collected from an adult man with Graves' hyperthyroidism.

The CDR3 region is CASTPGGFSPLHF. The CDR3, as DNA: TGTGCCAGCACGCCAGGGGGTTTTTCACCCCTCCACTTT. The rearrangement uses TRBV6-5 and TRBJ1-6, with 7 positions matching TRBD1. This CDR3 region has 13 residues. CDR1 is MNHEY and CDR2 is SVGAGI in the germline V gene. J was trimmed by 9 bases and V by 7 bases; bases with no gene match: 6.